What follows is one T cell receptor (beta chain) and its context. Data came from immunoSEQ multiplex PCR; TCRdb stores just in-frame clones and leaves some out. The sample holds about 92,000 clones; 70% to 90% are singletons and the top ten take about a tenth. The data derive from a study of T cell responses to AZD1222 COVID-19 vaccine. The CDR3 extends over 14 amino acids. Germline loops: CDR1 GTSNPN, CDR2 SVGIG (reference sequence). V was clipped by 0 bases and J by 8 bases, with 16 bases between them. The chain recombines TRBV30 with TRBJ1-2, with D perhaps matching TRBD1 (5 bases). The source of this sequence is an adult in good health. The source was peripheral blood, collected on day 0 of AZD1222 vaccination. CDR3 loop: CAWSVRGTGEGYTF. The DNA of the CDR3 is TGTGCCTGGAGTGTACGGGGGACGGGAGAGGGCTACACCTTC.